This T cell receptor beta chain was captured by sequencing in a study of T cells in localized non-small cell lung cancer. Study observations and caveats: One tumor region alone was sequenced, and heterogeneity therefore remains possible. Uninvolved nearby lung showed the greatest T cell clonality, exceeding that found in tumor. Median detection of top 100 tumor clones in adjacent lung was approximately 50 clones.

Clones were read by immunoSEQ multiplex PCR, and TCRdb kept only the in-frame ones, dropping some. The sample holds roughly 30,000 clones, 80% to 95% seen once. A word on this clone: Its antigen is not identified.

Germline V gives CDR1 SGHTS, CDR2 YDEGEE. Trimming took off 1 base at V and 3 bases at J, with 13 bases between the two ends. The CDR3 is 15 amino acids. The sequencing used peripheral blood mononuclear cells, collected before any cancer treatment. The chain has TRBV5-8 and TRBJ1-1; TRBD1 is a possible D gene (5 bases). This sequence was found in a woman aged 35-70 years with stage III lung adenocarcinoma. The CDR3 DNA follows: TGTGCCAGCAGCTTGAGGTGGGGGGATCACACTGAAGCTTTCTTT. It specifies CASSLRWGDHTEAFF.